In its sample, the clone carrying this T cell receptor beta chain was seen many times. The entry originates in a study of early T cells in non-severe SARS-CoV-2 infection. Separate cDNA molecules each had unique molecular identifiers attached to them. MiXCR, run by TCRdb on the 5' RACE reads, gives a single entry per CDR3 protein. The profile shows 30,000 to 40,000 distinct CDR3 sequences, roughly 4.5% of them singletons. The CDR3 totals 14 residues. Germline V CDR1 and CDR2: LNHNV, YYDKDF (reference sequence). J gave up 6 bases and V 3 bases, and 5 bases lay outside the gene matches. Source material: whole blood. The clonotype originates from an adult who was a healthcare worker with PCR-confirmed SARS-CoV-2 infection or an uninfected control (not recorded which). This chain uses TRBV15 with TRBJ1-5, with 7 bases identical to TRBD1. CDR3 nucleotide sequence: TGTGCCACCAGCAGGACAGGGTTCAGTCAGCCCCAGCATTTT. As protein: CATSRTGFSQPQHF.